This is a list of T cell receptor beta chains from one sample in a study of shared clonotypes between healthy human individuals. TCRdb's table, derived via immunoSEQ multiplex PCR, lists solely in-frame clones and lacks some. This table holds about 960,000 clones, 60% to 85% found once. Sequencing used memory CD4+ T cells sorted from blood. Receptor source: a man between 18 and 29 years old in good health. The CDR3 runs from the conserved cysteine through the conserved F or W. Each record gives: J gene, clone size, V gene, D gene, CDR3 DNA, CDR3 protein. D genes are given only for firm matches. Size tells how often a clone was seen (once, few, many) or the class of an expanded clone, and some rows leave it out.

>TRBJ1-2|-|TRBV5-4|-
TGTGCCAGCAGCGCCCGTGGCGCCCCCTATGGCTACACCTTC
CASSARGAPYGYTF
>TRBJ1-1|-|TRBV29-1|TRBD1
TGCAGCGTTGAAGATCCAGGGGGTGAAGCTTTCTTT
CSVEDPGGEAFF
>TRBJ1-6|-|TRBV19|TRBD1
TGTGCCAGTAGTATCGCGGACAGGGGAGGCTCACCCCTCCACTTT
CASSIADRGGSPLHF
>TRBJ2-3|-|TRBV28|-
TGTGCCAGCAGTTTAGTGGGGGAGGCGGTGAGTACGCAGTATTTT
CASSLVGEAVSTQYF
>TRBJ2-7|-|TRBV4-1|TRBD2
TGCGCCAGCAGCCAAGATGGCCTAGCGGCATACGAGCAGTACTTC
CASSQDGLAAYEQYF
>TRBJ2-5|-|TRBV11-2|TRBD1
TGTGCCAGCAGTCTAATGGGACAGGGGAAAGAGACCCAGTACTTC
CASSLMGQGKETQYF
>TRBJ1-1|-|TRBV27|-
TGTGCCAGCAGTTTATTCGCGGGGGCCCGGGCTTTCTTT
CASSLFAGARAFF
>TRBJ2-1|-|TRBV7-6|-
TGTGCCAGCAGCTTAGTAAGCGGGTCTCCCGCCGGTGAGCAGTTCTTC
CASSLVSGSPAGEQFF
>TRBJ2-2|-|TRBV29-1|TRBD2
TGCAGCGTTGGAGGTAGCGGGAAGAACACCGGGGAGCTGTTTTTT
CSVGGSGKNTGELFF
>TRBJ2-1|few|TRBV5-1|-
TGCGCCAGCAGCTTGGGGTCGGAGAACAATGAGCAGTTCTTC
CASSLGSENNEQFF
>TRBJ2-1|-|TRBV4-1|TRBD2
TGCGCCAGCAGCCAAGAACGGACTAGCGGGGGGGCCTACAATGAGCAGTTCTTC
CASSQERTSGGAYNEQFF
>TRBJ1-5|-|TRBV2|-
TGTGCCAGCAGGGGGCGGGGTCTGCATCAACCCCAGCATTTT
CASRGRGLHQPQHF
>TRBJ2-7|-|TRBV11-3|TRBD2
TGTGCCAGCAGCTTAGGACTAGCGGGGACCTACGAGCAGTACTTC
CASSLGLAGTYEQYF
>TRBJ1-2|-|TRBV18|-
TGTGCCAGCTCACCAGGGGGCGATGGCTACACCTTC
CASSPGGDGYTF
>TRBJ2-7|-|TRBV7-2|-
TGTGCCAGCAGCTTAGCGGAGGCAGTGGAGCAGTACTTC
CASSLAEAVEQYF
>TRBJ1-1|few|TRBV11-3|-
TGTGCCAGCAGCTTTCCTCGACAACGCACAGTGAACACTGAAGCTTTCTTT
CASSFPRQRTVNTEAFF
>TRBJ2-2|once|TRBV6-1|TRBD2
TGTGCCGTCGCAGGGAGGGTATATACCGGGGAGCTGTTTTTT
CAVAGRVYTGELFF
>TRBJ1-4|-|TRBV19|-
TGTGCCAGTAGTATGGCGGGGGCGGGTTCTGAAAAACTGTTTTTT
CASSMAGAGSEKLFF
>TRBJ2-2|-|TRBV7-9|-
TGTGCCAGCAGCTTGACTAGTACGGGCACCGGGGAGCTGTTTTTT
CASSLTSTGTGELFF
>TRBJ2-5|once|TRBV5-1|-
TGCGCCAGCAGCTTGGAGGGGGGGCGAAAGACCCAGTACTTC
CASSLEGGRKTQYF
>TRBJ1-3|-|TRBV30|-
TGTGCCTGGAGTCAAGACAGACGGGACACCATATATTTT
CAWSQDRRDTIYF
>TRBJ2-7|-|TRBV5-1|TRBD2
TGCGCCAGCAGCTTGATCCGGGGTAGCGGGGGCGACGAGCAGTACTTC
CASSLIRGSGGDEQYF
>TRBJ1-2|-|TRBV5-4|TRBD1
TGTGCCAGCAGCTTAGTGGCAGGGGGCAATGGCTACACCTTC
CASSLVAGGNGYTF
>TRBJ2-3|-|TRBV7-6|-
TGTGCCAGCAGCTTACAACCGGACCTCAACTCAAATACGCAGTATTTT
CASSLQPDLNSNTQYF
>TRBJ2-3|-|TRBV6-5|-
TGTGCCAGCAGGGCATACAGATTCACAGATACGCAGTATTTT
CASRAYRFTDTQYF
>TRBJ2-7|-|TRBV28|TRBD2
TGTGCCAGCAGTTTATTCCGGGGGGTGTGGAACGAGCAGTACTTC
CASSLFRGVWNEQYF
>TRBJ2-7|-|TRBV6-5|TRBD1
TGTGCCAGCAGTTACTCCGGGACAGGGTCTTTGGAGCAGTACTTC
CASSYSGTGSLEQYF
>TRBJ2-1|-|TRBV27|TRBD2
TGTGCCAGCAGTTTCTCAAGGACTAGCTTGAAGATCAATGAGCAGTTCTTC
CASSFSRTSLKINEQFF
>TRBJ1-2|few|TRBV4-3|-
TGCGCCAGCAGCCAAGCGGTCTTGAGCTATGGCTACACCTTC
CASSQAVLSYGYTF
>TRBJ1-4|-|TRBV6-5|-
TGTGCCAGCAGTTCTCCTGGGGACCCAGGGGATGAAAAACTGTTTTTT
CASSSPGDPGDEKLFF
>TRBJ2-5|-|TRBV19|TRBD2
TGTGCCAGTAGTATAGGTCGGGGGGAGCCGAGACCCCAAGAGACCCAGTACTTC
CASSIGRGEPRPQETQYF
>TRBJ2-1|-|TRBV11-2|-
TGTGCCAGCAGCCCCCAGGCGGGACCCTACAATGAGCAGTTCTTC
CASSPQAGPYNEQFF
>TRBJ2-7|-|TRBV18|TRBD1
TGTGCCAGCTCACTCGGACAGGGGGTGTACGAGCAGTACTTC
CASSLGQGVYEQYF
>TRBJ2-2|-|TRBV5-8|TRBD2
TGTGCCAGCAGCCTCGGACTAGCGGGCACCGGGGAGCTGTTTTTT
CASSLGLAGTGELFF
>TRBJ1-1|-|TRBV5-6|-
TGTGCCAGCACCCGAAAACCCCAGCCTGAAGCTTTCTTT
CASTRKPQPEAFF
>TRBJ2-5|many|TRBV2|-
TGTGCCAGCAGTGAATGGGGGCGGGAGACCCAGTACTTC
CASSEWGRETQYF
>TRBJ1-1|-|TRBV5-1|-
TGCGCCAGCAGCTTTCTAGCAGGGGTTCCGAACACTGAAGCTTTCTTT
CASSFLAGVPNTEAFF
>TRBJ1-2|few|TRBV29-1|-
TGCAGCGTTGATCGGGGAGCTAACTATGGCTACACCTTC
CSVDRGANYGYTF
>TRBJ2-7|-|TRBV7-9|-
TGTGCCAGCAGCGGGGCCCCGGGCCCCTACGAGCAGTACTTC
CASSGAPGPYEQYF
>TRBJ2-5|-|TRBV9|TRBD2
TGTGCCAGCAGCTTTAGACTAGCGGGGGGGCAAGAGACCCAGTACTTC
CASSFRLAGGQETQYF
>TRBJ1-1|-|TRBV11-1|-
TGTGCCAGCAGCCCCAACACATTATTACGGGGGCACACTGAAGCTTTCTTT
CASSPNTLLRGHTEAFF
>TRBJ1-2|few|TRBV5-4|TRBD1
TGTGCCAGCAGCTCGGGACAGGGGGCCTCTAACTATGGCTACACCTTC
CASSSGQGASNYGYTF
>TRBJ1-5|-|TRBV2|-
TGTGCCAGCAGTGAAGGGGGTTATAGCAATCAGCCCCAGCATTTT
CASSEGGYSNQPQHF
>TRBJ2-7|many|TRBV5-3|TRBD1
TGTGCCAGAAGCGGGGACAGGGGGCCGATCGAGTACTTC
CARSGDRGPIEYF
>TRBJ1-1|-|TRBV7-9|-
TGTGCCAGCAGTGGAGGAAAGAACACTGAAGCTTTCTTT
CASSGGKNTEAFF
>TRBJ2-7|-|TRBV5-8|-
TGTGCCAGCAGCTTGAATCCGGGGCCCTACGAGCAGTACTTC
CASSLNPGPYEQYF
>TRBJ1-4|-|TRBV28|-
TGTGCCAGCAGTTTTATGTTCTCAACTAATGAAAAACTGTTTTTT
CASSFMFSTNEKLFF